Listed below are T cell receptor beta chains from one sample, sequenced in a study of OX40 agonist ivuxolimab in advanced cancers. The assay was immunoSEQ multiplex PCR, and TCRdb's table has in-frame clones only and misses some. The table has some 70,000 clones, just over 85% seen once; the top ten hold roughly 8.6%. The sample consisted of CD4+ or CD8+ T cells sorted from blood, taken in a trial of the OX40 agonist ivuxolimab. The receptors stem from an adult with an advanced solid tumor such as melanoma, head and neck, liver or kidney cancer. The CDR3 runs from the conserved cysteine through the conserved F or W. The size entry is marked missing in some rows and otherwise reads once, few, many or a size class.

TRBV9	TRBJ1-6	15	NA	CASSGLPDRGSPLHF
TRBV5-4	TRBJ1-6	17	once	CASSLPDRGLGNSPLHF
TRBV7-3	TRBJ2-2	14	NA	CASSQGAQSGELFF
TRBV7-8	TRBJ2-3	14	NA	CASSLATSTDTQYF
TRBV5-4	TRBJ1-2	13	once	CASSSSKPGGYTF
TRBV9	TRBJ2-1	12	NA	CASSVVGGEQFF
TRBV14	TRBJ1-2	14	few	CASSPLADTNGYTF
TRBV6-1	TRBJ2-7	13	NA	CAGSDRGSYEQYF
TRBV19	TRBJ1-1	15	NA	CASSIVGGAKTEAFF
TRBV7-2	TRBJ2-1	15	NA	CASSRLGPSYNEQFF
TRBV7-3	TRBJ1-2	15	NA	CASSQGTGGNYGYTF
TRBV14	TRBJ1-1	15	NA	CASSQDLRKNTEAFF
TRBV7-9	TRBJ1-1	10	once	CARSDAEAFF
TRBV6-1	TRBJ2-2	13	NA	CASSEAQDGELFF
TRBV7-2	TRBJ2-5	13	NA	CASSREGGETQYF
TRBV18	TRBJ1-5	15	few	CASSPDRGGNQPQHF
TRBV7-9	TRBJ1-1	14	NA	CASSSLISATEAFF